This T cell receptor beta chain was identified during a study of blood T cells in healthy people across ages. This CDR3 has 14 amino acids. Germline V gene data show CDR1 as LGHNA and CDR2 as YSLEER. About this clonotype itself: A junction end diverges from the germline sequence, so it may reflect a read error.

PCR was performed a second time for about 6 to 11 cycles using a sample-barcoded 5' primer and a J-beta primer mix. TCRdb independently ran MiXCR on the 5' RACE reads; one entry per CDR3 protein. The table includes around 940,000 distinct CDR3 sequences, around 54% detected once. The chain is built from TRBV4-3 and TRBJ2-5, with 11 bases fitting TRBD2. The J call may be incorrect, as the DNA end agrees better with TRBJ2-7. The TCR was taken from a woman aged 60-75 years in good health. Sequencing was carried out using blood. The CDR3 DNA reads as TGCGCCTGCAGCCGAACTAGCGGGAGTTACGAGCAGTACTTC. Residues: CACSRTSGSYEQYF.